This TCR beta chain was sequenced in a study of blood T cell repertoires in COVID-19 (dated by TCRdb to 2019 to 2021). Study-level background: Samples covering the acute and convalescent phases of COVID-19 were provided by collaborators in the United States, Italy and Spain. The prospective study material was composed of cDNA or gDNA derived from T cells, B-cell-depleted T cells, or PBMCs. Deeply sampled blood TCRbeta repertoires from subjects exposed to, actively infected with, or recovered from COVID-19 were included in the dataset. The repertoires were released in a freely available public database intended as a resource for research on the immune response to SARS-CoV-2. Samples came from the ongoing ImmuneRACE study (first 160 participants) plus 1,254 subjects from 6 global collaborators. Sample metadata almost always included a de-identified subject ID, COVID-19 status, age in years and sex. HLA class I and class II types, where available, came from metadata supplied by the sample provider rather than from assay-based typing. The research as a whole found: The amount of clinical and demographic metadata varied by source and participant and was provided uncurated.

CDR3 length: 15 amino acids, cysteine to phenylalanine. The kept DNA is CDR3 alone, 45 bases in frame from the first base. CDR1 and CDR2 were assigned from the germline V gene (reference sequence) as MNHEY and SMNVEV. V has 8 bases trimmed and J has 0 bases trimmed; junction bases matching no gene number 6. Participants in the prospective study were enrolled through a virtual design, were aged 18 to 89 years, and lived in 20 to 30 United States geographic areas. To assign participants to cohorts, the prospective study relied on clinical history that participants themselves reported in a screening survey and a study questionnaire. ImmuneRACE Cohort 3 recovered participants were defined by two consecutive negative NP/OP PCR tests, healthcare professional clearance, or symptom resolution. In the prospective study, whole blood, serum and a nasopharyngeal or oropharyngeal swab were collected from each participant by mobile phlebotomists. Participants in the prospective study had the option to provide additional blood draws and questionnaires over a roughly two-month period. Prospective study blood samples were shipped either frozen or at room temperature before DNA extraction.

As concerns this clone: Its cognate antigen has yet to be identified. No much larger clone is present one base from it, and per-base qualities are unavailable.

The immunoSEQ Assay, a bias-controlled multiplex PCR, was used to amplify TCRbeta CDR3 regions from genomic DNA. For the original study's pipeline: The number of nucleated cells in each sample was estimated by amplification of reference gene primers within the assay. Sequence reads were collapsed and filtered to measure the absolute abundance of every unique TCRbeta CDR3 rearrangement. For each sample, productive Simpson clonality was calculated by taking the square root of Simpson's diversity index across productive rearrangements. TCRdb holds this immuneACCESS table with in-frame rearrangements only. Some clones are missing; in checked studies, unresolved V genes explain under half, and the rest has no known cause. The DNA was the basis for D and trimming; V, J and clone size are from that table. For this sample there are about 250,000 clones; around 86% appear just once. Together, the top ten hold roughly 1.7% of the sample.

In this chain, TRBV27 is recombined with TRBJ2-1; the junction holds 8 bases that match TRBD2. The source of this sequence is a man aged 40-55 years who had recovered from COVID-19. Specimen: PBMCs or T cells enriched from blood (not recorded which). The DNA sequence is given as TGTGCCAGCGTTAGCGGGGCTAGCTCCTACAATGAGCAGTTCTTC. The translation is CASVSGASSYNEQFF.